This T cell receptor (beta chain) was captured in a study of Ad26.COV2.S vaccination and SARS-CoV-2 variants. Study details: Donor participated within the Ad26.COV2.S arm of the COV1001 trial.

Treatment meaning: around 19 received Ad26.COV2.S at low or high dose, single or two shots; 5 received placebo; per-sample allocation not given. At day 63 after the first vaccine or placebo injection, samples were drawn. An Ad26 vector was used to express Wuhan-strain SARS-CoV-2 spike as the vaccine. Sequencing used immunoSEQ multiplex PCR; TCRdb keeps in-frame clones, though not all of them. Of about 320,000 clones listed, about 82% are singletons. Notes on this clone: Its antigen is not identified.

Notes on the study in general: The placebo group had lower spike-specific TCR breadth than the vaccine recipients did. Once vaccination had occurred, spike-specific CD8+ and CD4+ T cell responses reportedly showed substantial breadth.

Sequencing was performed on peripheral blood, taken in a trial of Ad26.COV2.S vaccine versus placebo. This receptor was obtained from a person between 18 and 59 years old who received the Ad26.COV2.S COVID-19 vaccine or a placebo.

The CDR3 DNA sequence: TGTGCCAGCACTCCTGGGGGGCTACTGGGGACTGAAGCTTTCTTT. Its translation is CASTPGGLLGTEAFF. The chain employs TRBV5-8 and TRBJ1-1; a possible D gene is TRBD1 (6 bases). From germline, CDR1 is SGHTS and CDR2 YDEGEE. The CDR3 extends over 15 amino acids. The V end was cut by 6 bases, the J end by 5 bases, with 20 bases between.